Below are 24 T cell receptor beta chains sequenced from a single sample in a study of T cells in Graves' hyperthyroidism and ophthalmopathy. Researchers took RNA transcripts and amplified the TCR beta CDR3 regions from them. Primed by the HTBI set, a first-round RT-PCR was run on the TCR CDR3. Via MiXCR, TCRdb re-called the multiplex PCR reads, giving one row per CDR3 protein. Here the sample spans some 770,000 distinct CDR3 sequences, 16% being singletons. Sequencing used blood. The receptors were gathered from a man aged 18 to 30 with Graves' hyperthyroidism.

Comments on this clonotype: A clone one base away is much larger, so this may be a read error. The chain uses TRBV6-2 or TRBV6-3 and TRBJ2-2; maybe TRBD2 (8 bases). This CDR3 is built from 16 residues. Germline values: CDR1 MNHEY, CDR2 SVGEGT. The CDR3: CASSYSSTGDSGELSF. DNA of the CDR3: TGTGCCAGCAGTTACTCGAGTACAGGGGATAGCGGGGAGCTGTCTTTT.

This clonotype was detected many times. The rearrangement links TRBV7-8 to TRBJ2-2; TRBD2 aligns across 11 bases. The CDR3 runs to 17 residues. Germline V CDR1 and CDR2: SGHVS, FQNEAQ. Losses at the gene ends were 8 bases for V and 7 bases for J; bases not matched to a gene: 15. CDR3 nucleotide sequence: TGTGCCAGCTTTCCCCAAAGGGCTAGCGGGAGGAGCGGGGAGCTGTTTTTT. This encodes CASFPQRASGRSGELFF. Supplemented by reference TRBV7-8 and TRBJ2-2, the full variable domain reads GAGVSQSPRYKVAKRGQDVALRCDPISGHVSLFWYQQALGQGPEFLTYFQNEAQLDKSGLPSDRFFAERPEGSVSTLKIQRTQQEDSAVYLCASFPQRASGRSGELFFGEGSRLTVL.

The chain uses TRBV7-8 and TRBJ2-7; D gene uncertain. This CDR3 has 14 residues. Trimming removed 2 bases at V and 4 bases at J, with 12 bases between. The germline V gene has CDR1 SGHVS and CDR2 FQNEAQ. As DNA, the CDR3 is TGTGCCAGCAGCTTAAGGGTAGGATTTTACGAGCAGTACTTC. Translating gives CASSLRVGFYEQYF.

V and J are TRBV28 and TRBJ2-7, with 8 nucleotides matching TRBD2. Per the germline V gene, CDR1 is MDHEN and CDR2 is SYDVKM. Trimming removed 6 bases from V and 0 bases from J; junction bases left unmatched: 4. The CDR3 sequence is 14 residues long. The CDR3: CASSHLAGSYEQYF. CDR3 nucleotide sequence: TGTGCCAGCAGCCACCTAGCGGGCTCCTACGAGCAGTACTTC.

This clonotype was found a few times. The chain links TRBV19 to TRBJ2-6, with D possibly being TRBD2 (7 bases). The CDR3 contains 19 residues. V dropped 6 bases and J dropped 0 bases, with 21 bases sitting between them. CDR1 LNHDA and CDR2 SQIVND come from the germline V gene (reference sequence). DNA for the CDR3: TGTGCCAGTAGCCTCCTCGGGGGGCTGTCCCCCTCTGGGGCCAACGTCCTGACTTTC. This translates into CASSLLGGLSPSGANVLTF.

This clonotype was counted many times. This chain joins TRBV28 and TRBJ2-5; D is unresolved. Germline CDR1 reads MDHEN; CDR2 reads SYDVKM. The V gene lost 5 bases and the J gene lost 2 bases, with 12 bases spanning the gap. There are 14 residues in the CDR3. CDR3 in amino acids: CASSPHIGQETQYF. DNA for the CDR3: TGTGCCAGCAGTCCCCACATTGGGCAAGAGACCCAGTACTTC.

The gene calls are TRBV5-5 and TRBJ1-4; D remains ambiguous. Per germline, CDR1 SGHKS and CDR2 YYEKEE (reference sequence). Deletions cut 1 base from V and 7 bases from J, with 8 bases between. This CDR3 region has 13 residues. The CDR3 sequence: CASSLLAVEKLFF. DNA for the CDR3: TGTGCCAGCAGCTTGTTGGCAGTTGAAAAACTGTTTTTT.

This chain links TRBV7-9 with TRBJ2-2, with 8 bases fitting TRBD1. Germline loops: CDR1 SEHNR, CDR2 FQNEAQ (reference sequence). CDR3 length equals 15 residues. Germline trimming cut 5 bases from V and 0 bases from J; bases unmatched to any gene: 2. In DNA form, the CDR3 reads TGTGCCAGCAGCCGACAGGGGCCGAACACCGGGGAGCTGTTTTTT. It specifies CASSRQGPNTGELFF.

The chain combines TRBV6-1 with TRBJ2-4; 8 positions agree with TRBD1. The germline CDR1 and CDR2 sequences are MNHNS and SASEGT. The CDR3 consists of 15 residues. The V segment lost 4 bases and the J segment 4 bases; nucleotides outside the gene matches: 6. The CDR3 nucleotides read TGTGCCAGCAGTGGCACCCGGGACAGGAAAAACATTCAGTACTTC. Encoded protein: CASSGTRDRKNIQYF.

This clonotype was seen a few times. The J gene is TRBJ2-7, the V gene TRBV20-1; 14 positions agree with TRBD2. This CDR3 comprises 16 residues. Trimming cost V 4 bases and J 4 bases; bases outside gene matches: 9. CDR1 is DFQATT and CDR2 is SNEGSKA in the germline V gene (reference sequence). The CDR3 reads CSAMGTSGSTEYEQYF. The CDR3 coding sequence is TGCAGTGCTATGGGGACTAGCGGGAGTACGGAATACGAGCAGTACTTC.

Ten or more counts support this clonotype. This rearrangement joins TRBV28 to TRBJ2-7; TRBD2 might be the D (6 bases). The CDR3 has 15 amino acids. V lost 4 bases, J lost 0 bases, and 13 bases lay in between. CDR1 is MDHEN and CDR2 is SYDVKM in the germline V gene. CDR3 amino acids: CASSSLARGSYEQYF. CDR3 DNA sequence: TGTGCCAGCAGTTCACTAGCCAGAGGCTCCTACGAGCAGTACTTC.

The chain links TRBV10-3 to TRBJ2-7; D is undetermined. The germline V gene has CDR1 ENHRY and CDR2 SYGVKD. The ends were cut back, 1 base at V and 3 bases at J, with 7 bases in the middle. CDR3 length: 13 amino acids. The CDR3 DNA reads TGTGCCATCAGTGAGTTGGAGAACTACGAGCAGTACTTC. It is translated as CAISELENYEQYF.

At least ten counts were recorded for this clonotype. The J gene is TRBJ2-7, the V gene TRBV7-2; D gene ambiguous. Per the germline V gene, CDR1 is SGHTA and CDR2 is FQGNSA. The length of the CDR3 is 12 residues. V was trimmed by 2 bases and J by 7 bases, leaving 9 bases between them. CDR3 DNA sequence: TGTGCCAGCAGCTTAACTGGTTTTGAGCAGTACTTC. Translated: CASSLTGFEQYF.

The chain uses TRBV7-2 and TRBJ2-3; maybe TRBD1 (6 bases). V lost 5 bases, J lost 1 base, and 10 bases lay in between. Germline V gives CDR1 SGHTA, CDR2 FQGNSA. This CDR3 contains 14 residues. The DNA of the CDR3 is TGTGCCAGCAGCCCGGGACACCGCACAGATACGCAGTATTTT. Protein: CASSPGHRTDTQYF.

The CDR3 DNA reads as TGTGCCAGCAGCCGGATAGCAGAGTCTTCGATCAATGAGCAGTTCTTC. Translating gives CASSRIAESSINEQFF. The rearrangement joins TRBV3-1 to TRBJ2-1; D is undetermined. The CDR3 runs 16 residues. The V gene's germline CDR1 is LGHDT and CDR2 YNNKEL (reference sequence). V was clipped by 4 bases and J by 6 bases, with 19 bases between them.

This clonotype was seen more than once but under ten times. This chain connects TRBV24-1 to TRBJ2-1; 7 positions agree with TRBD1. Germline V CDR1 and CDR2: KGHDR, SFDVKD. The V gene end was trimmed by 9 bases and the J gene end by 0 bases; junction bases not matched to a gene: 10. This CDR3 has 16 residues. Here the CDR3 DNA reads TGTGCCACCTCGAGTTCGACAGGGAGCTCCTACAATGAGCAGTTCTTC. It specifies CATSSSTGSSYNEQFF.

This chain connects TRBV5-1 to TRBJ1-2; the D is unclear. V lost 2 bases and J lost 6, with 5 bases in between. The CDR3 contains 11 residues. Germline lookup yields CDR1 SGHRS and CDR2 YFSETQ. The CDR3 spells CASSFDDGYTF. CDR3 bases: TGCGCCAGCAGCTTTGATGATGGCTACACCTTC.

This clonotype was observed at least ten times. The genes are TRBV12-3 or TRBV12-4 and TRBJ2-5; D is unclear. The CDR3 extends over 12 amino acids. The germline V and J ends were trimmed by 5 bases and 6 bases, with 10 bases remaining between them. CDR3 DNA: TGTGCCAGCAGTCCCCTTCGGCAGACCCAGTACTTC. This codes for CASSPLRQTQYF.

CDR3 residues: CASSLAPIGYEQYF. Here the CDR3 DNA reads TGCGCCAGCAGCTTGGCGCCCATTGGATACGAGCAGTACTTC. This chain uses TRBV5-1 with TRBJ2-7; D call uncertain. V shed 0 bases and J shed 4 bases, with 11 bases lying between them. Per germline, CDR1 SGHRS and CDR2 YFSETQ. The CDR3 has 14 amino acids.

This clonotype has just a few counts. The chain is built from TRBV6-1 and TRBJ2-7, with 10 positions matching TRBD1. The length of the CDR3 is 15 residues. Trimming removed 3 bases from V and 2 bases from J; junction bases left unmatched: 4. Germline CDR1 reads MNHNS; CDR2 reads SASEGT. This chain's CDR3 is CASSDVGTGAYEQYF. The CDR3 DNA sequence: TGTGCCAGCAGTGATGTGGGGACAGGGGCCTACGAGCAGTACTTC.

In its sample, this clonotype was seen a few times. V gene TRBV28 combines with J gene TRBJ1-1; TRBD1 matches 7 bases. CDR1 MDHEN and CDR2 SYDVKM come from the germline V gene. The V and J ends lost 5 bases and 11 bases, in that order; junction bases with no gene match: 5. The CDR3 extends over 11 amino acids. The CDR3 DNA reads as TGTGCCAGCAGTGACCCAGGGGGGGCTTTCTTT. It is translated as CASSDPGGAFF.

This clonotype came up a few times. The chain recombines TRBV12-3 or TRBV12-4 with TRBJ1-4, with D hard to call. The CDR3 is 16 residues long. The germline V and J ends were trimmed by 3 bases and 0 bases, with 11 bases remaining between them. The chain's CDR3 is CASSLIPPSTNEKLFF. The CDR3 DNA follows: TGTGCCAGCAGTTTGATCCCCCCCTCAACTAATGAAAAACTGTTTTTT.

The table lists this clonotype with many counts. This chain connects TRBV20-1 to TRBJ2-7; maybe TRBD1 (5 bases). V dropped 3 bases and J dropped 0 bases, with 12 bases sitting between them. Germline V gives CDR1 DFQATT, CDR2 SNEGSKA (reference sequence). This CDR3 has 14 residues. CDR3 nucleotide sequence: TGCAGTGCTAGTGAAACAGGCATCTCCTACGAGCAGTACTTC. Encoded protein: CSASETGISYEQYF.

The chain combines TRBV2 with TRBJ1-2; 9 nucleotides match TRBD1. Looked up from germline, CDR1 is SNHLY and CDR2 is FYNNEI. CDR3 length equals 12 residues. The J segment lost 10 bases and the V segment lost 3 bases, leaving 3 bases of the junction unmatched. CDR3 in DNA: TGTGCCAGCAGTGAGACAGGGGGGGCCTACACCTTC. It codes for CASSETGGAYTF.